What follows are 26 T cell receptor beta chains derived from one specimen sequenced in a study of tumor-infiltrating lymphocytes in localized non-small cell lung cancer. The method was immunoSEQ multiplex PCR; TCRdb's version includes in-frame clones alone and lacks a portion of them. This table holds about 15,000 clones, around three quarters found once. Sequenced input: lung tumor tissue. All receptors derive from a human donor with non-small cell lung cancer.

The CDR3 DNA reads as TGTGCCAGCTGTAGCGGGGGGGGTAGCACAGATACGCAGTATTTT. It encodes CASCSGGGSTDTQYF. J is TRBJ2-3 and V is TRBV19, with 11 nucleotides matching TRBD2. V was pared by 9 bases and J by 0 bases, with 5 bases of the junction left unmatched. From germline, CDR1 is LNHDA and CDR2 SQIVND (reference sequence). This CDR3 is 15 amino acids long.

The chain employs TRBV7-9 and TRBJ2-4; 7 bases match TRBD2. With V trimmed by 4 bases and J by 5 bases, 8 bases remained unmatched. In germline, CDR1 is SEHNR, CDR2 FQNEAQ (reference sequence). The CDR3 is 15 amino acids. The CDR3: CASSYGTNFQNIQYF. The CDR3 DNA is TGTGCCAGCAGCTATGGGACTAACTTCCAAAACATTCAGTACTTC.

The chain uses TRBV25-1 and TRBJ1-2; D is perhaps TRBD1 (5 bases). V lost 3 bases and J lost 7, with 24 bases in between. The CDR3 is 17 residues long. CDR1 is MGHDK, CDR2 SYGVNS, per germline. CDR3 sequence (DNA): TGTGCCAGCAGTGACTTCCGAACTGCGGACACGGGAAGTGGCTACACCTTC. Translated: CASSDFRTADTGSGYTF.

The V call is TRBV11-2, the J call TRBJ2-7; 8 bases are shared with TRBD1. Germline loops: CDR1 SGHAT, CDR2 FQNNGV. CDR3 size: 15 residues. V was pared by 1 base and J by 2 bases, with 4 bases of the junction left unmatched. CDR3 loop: CASSLAGTGPYEQYF. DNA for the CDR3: TGTGCCAGCAGCTTAGCGGGGACAGGCCCCTACGAGCAGTACTTC.

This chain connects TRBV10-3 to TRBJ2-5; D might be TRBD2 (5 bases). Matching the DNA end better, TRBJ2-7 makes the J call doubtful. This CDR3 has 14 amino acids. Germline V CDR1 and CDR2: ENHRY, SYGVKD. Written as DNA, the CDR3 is TGTGCCACGACCCCAGCGGAGGACTCCTACGAGCAGTACTTC. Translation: CATTPAEDSYEQYF.

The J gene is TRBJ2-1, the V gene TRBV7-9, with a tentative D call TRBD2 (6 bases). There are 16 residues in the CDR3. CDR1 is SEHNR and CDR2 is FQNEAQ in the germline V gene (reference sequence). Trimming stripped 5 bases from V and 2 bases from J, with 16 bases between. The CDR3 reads CASSPSVAGPYNEQFF. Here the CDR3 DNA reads TGTGCCAGCAGCCCCAGTGTGGCGGGGCCCTACAATGAGCAGTTCTTC.

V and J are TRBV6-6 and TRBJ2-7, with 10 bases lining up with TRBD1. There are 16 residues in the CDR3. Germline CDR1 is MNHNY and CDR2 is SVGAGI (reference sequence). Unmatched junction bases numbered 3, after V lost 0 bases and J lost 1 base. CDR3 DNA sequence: TGTGCCAGCAGTTACTCACCGGGACAGGGGTCCTACGAGCAGTACTTC. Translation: CASSYSPGQGSYEQYF.

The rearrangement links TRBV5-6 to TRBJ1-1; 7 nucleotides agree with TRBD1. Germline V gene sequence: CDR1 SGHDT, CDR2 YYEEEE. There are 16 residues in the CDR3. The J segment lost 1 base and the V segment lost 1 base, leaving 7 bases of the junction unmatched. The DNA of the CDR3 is TGTGCCAGCAGCTTGAGATACCGACAGGGGAACACTGAAGCTTTCTTT. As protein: CASSLRYRQGNTEAFF. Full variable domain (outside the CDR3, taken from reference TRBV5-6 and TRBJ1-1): DAGVTQSPTHLIKTRGQQVTLRCSPKSGHDTVSWYQQALGQGPQFIFQYYEEEERQRGNFPDRFSGHQFPNYSSELNVNALLLGDSALYLCASSLRYRQGNTEAFFGQGTRLTVV.

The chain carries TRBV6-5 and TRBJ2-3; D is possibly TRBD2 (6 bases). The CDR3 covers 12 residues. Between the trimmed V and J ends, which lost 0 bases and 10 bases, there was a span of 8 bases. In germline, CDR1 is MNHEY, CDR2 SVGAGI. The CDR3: CASSYSGGAQYF. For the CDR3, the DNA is TGTGCCAGCAGTTACTCGGGCGGGGCGCAGTATTTT.

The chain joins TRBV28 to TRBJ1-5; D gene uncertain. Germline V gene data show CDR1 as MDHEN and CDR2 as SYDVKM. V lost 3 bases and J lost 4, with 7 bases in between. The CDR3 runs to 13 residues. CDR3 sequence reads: CASSFGVNQPQHF. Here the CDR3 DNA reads TGTGCCAGCAGTTTCGGGGTTAATCAGCCCCAGCATTTT.

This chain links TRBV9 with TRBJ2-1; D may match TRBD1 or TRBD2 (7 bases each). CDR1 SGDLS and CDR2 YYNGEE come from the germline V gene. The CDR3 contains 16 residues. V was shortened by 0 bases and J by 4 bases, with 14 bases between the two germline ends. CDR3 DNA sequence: TGTGCCAGCAGCGTAGATCCCAGGGGGGGGTACAATGAGCAGTTCTTC. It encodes CASSVDPRGGYNEQFF. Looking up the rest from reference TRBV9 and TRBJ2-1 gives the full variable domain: DSGVTQTPKHLITATGQRVTLRCSPRSGDLSVYWYQQSLDQGLQFLIQYYNGEERAKGNILERFSAQQFPDLHSELNLSSLELGDSALYFCASSVDPRGGYNEQFFGPGTRLTVL.

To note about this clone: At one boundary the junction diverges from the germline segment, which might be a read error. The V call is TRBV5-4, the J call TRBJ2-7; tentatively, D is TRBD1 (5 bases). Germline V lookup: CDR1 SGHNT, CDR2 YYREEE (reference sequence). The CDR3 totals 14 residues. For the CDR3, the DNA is TGTGCCAGCAGCTGGGGCCTGTCCTCCGACGAGCAGTACTTC. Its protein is CASSWGLSSDEQYF. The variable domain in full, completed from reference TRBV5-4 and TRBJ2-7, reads ETGVTQSPTHLIKTRGQQVTLRCSSQSGHNTVSWYQQALGQGPQFIFQYYREEENGRGNFPPRFSGLQFPNYSSELNVNALELDDSALYLCASSWGLSSDEQYFGPGTRLTVT.

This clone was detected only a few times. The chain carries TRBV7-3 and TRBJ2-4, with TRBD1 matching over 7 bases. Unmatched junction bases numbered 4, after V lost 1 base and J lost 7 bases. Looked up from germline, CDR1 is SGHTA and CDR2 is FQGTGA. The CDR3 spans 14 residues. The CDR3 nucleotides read TGTGCCAGCAGCTTAAGTGGGACAGCGAACATTCAGTACTTC. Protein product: CASSLSGTANIQYF. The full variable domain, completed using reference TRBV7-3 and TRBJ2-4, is GAGVSQTPSNKVTEKGKYVELRCDPISGHTALYWYRQSLGQGPEFLIYFQGTGAADDSGLPNDRFFAVRPEGSVSTLKIQRTERGDSAVYLCASSLSGTANIQYFGAGTRLSVL.

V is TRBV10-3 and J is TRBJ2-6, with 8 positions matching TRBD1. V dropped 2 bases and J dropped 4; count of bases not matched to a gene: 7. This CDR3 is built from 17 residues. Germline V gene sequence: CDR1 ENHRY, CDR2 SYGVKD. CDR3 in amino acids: CAISETRQGSGANVLTF. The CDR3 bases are TGTGCCATCAGTGAGACCCGACAGGGGTCGGGGGCCAACGTCCTGACTTTC.

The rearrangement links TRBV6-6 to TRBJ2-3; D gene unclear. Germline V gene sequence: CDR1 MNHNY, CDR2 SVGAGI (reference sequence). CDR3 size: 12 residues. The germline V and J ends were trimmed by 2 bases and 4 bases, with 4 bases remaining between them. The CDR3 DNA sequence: TGTGCCAGCAGTTACAGGGCAGATACGCAGTATTTT. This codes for CASSYRADTQYF.

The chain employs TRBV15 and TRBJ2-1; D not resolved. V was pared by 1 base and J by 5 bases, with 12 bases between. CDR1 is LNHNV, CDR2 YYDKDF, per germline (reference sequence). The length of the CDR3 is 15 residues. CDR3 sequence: CATSRGDGVDNEQFF. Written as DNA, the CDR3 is TGTGCCACCAGCAGAGGAGACGGAGTGGACAATGAGCAGTTCTTC.

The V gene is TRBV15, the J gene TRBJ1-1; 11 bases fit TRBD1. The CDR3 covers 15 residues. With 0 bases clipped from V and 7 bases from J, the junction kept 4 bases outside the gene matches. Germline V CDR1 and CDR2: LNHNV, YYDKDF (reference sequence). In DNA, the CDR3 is TGTGCCACCAGCAGAGATCGGACAGGGGGCGATGAAGCTTTCTTT. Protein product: CATSRDRTGGDEAFF.

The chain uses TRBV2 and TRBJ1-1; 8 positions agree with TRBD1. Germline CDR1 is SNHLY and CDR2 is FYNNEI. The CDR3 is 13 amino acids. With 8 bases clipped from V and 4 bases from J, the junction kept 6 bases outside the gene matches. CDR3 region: CASGDRGGTEAFF. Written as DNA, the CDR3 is TGTGCCAGCGGAGACAGGGGAGGCACTGAAGCTTTCTTT.

This chain's CDR3 is CAISETANQPQHF. CDR3 bases: TGTGCCATCAGTGAGACGGCAAATCAGCCCCAGCATTTT. The V gene is TRBV10-3, the J gene TRBJ1-5; D uncertain. The CDR3 runs to 13 residues. Between the trimmed V and J ends, which lost 2 bases and 4 bases, there was a span of 6 bases. The germline V gene encodes CDR1 ENHRY and CDR2 SYGVKD.

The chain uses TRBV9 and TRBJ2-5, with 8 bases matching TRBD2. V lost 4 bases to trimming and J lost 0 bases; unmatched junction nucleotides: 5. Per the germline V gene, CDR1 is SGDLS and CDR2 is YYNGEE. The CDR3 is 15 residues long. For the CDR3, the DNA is TGTGCCAGCAGCCCCAAGCGGGGGCACCAAGAGACCCAGTACTTC. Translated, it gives CASSPKRGHQETQYF.

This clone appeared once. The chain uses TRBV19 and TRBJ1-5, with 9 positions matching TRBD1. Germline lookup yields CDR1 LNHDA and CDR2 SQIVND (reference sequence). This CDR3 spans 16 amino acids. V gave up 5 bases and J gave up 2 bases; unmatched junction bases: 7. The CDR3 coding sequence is TGTGCCAGTAGTCATGGACAGGGGAGAGGCAATCAGCCCCAGCATTTT. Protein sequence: CASSHGQGRGNQPQHF.

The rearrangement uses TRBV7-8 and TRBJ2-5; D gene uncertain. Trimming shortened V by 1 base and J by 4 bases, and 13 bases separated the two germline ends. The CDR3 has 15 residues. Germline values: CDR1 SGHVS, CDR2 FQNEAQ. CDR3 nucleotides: TGTGCCAGCAGCTTAGAGCAGGACCGAACAGAGACCCAGTACTTC. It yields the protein CASSLEQDRTETQYF. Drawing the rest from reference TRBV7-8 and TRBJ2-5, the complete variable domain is GAGVSQSPRYKVAKRGQDVALRCDPISGHVSLFWYQQALGQGPEFLTYFQNEAQLDKSGLPSDRFFAERPEGSVSTLKIQRTQQEDSAVYLCASSLEQDRTETQYFGPGTRLLVL.

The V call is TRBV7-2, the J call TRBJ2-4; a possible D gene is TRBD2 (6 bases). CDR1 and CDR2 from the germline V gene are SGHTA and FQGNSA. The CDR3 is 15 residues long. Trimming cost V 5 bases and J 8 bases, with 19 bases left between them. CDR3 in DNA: TGTGCCAGCAGCGTCCCTTCTGGCGGGAATTACATTCAGTACTTC. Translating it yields CASSVPSGGNYIQYF.

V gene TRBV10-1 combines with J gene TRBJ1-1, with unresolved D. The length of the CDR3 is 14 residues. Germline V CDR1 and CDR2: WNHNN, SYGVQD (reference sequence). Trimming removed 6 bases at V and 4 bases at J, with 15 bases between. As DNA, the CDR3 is TGCGCCAGCAGGCCGGCCCCCGGAGGCACTGAAGCTTTCTTT. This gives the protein CASRPAPGGTEAFF.

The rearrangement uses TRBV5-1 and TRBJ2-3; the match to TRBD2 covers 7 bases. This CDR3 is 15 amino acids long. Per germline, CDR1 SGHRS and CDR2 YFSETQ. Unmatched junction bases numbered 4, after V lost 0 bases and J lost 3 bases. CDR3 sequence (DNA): TGCGCCAGCAGCTTGGGGGTTAGCGGGACAGATACGCAGTATTTT. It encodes CASSLGVSGTDTQYF. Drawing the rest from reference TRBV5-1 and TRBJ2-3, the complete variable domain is KAGVTQTPRYLIKTRGQQVTLSCSPISGHRSVSWYQQTPGQGLQFLFEYFSETQRNKGNFPGRFSGRQFSNSRSEMNVSTLELGDSALYLCASSLGVSGTDTQYFGPGTRLTVL.

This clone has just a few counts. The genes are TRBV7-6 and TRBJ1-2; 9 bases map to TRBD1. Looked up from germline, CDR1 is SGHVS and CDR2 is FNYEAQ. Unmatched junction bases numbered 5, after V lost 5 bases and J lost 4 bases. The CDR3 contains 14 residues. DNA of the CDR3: TGTGCCAGCAGCCCCGGGACAGGGTTCTATGGCTACACCTTC. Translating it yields CASSPGTGFYGYTF.